This TCR beta chain was observed in a study of technical replicates of blood from a few donors. This CDR3 spans 15 amino acids. Germline V gene data show CDR1 as SGHRS and CDR2 as YFSETQ. The V end lost 4 bases, the J end lost 5 bases, and 15 bases lay between the germline ends. Here immunoSEQ multiplex PCR was the method, and the copy in TCRdb shows in-frame clones only, minus some. Of some 71,000 clones in the sample, roughly 97% were seen once. The chain joins TRBV5-1 to TRBJ2-2; TRBD1 is a possible D gene (6 bases). What was sequenced was T cells isolated from PBMCs. The origin of this receptor is a human donor in good health. The CDR3 sequence: CASSHTGLGTGELFF. The CDR3 region has the DNA TGCGCCAGCAGCCATACAGGGCTGGGGACCGGGGAGCTGTTTTTT.